A selection of T cell receptor beta chains follows, all from one sample in a study of T cell repertoires in cytomegalovirus infection. TCRdb processed the reads anew with MiXCR; each CDR3 protein has one entry. The sample lists fewer than 350,000 distinct CDR3 sequences; under 35% were seen once. No cognate antigen is known for these TCRs. Sequences were derived from cultured PBMCs, sampled from culture after CMV antigen stimulation. The receptors stem from a human donor in good health (CMV status not recorded). Some clones in this sample may be carry-over from other donors' samples. Both conserved end residues are part of each CDR3. Each record gives: J gene, D gene, V gene, clone size, CDR3 DNA, CDR3 protein. The D gene is left open where the match is weak. Size values are once, few and many counts, or a class for expanded clones, and some rows have none.

TRBJ2-2 NA TRBV5-1 NA TGCGCCAGCAGCGTCCGGGACACTCGGAACACCAGGGAGCTGTTTTTT CASSVRDTRNTRELFF
TRBJ2-1 TRBD2 TRBV7-6 NA TGTGCCAGCAGCTTTATAGCGGGAGATCTCTACAATGAGCAGTTCTTC CASSFIAGDLYNEQFF
TRBJ1-2 NA TRBV5-4 NA TGTGCCAGCAGCTTGGGGCAGGAGGACTATGGCTACACCTTC CASSLGQEDYGYTF
TRBJ1-4 TRBD1 TRBV7-9 NA TGTGCCAGCAGCTTAGCGAGGACAGGGATGAGATCTGAAAAACTGTTTTTT CASSLARTGMRSEKLFF
TRBJ1-1 NA TRBV28 few TGTGCCAGCAGTTTAAAGGGGTTGTACACTGAAGCTTTCTTT CASSLKGLYTEAFF
TRBJ1-1 NA TRBV7-3 NA TGTGCCAGCAGCCCCGAGGACAGAAAGACCACTGAAGCTTTCTTT CASSPEDRKTTEAFF
TRBJ1-1 NA TRBV29-1 few TGCAGCGTAGGAAACGGCCCTGAAGCTTTCTTT CSVGNGPEAFF
TRBJ2-3 NA TRBV7-8 NA TGTGCCAGCAGCTTAAACCTGGCGCTAAGCACAGATACGCAGTATTTT CASSLNLALSTDTQYF
TRBJ1-2 NA TRBV11-1 NA TGTGCCAGCAGCCCAGAGGATCAAACTGGTGGCTACACCTTC CASSPEDQTGGYTF
TRBJ2-7 NA TRBV12-3/TRBV12-4 NA TGTGCCAGCAGTTTGGACGGGAGCTCCTACGAGCAGTACTTC CASSLDGSSYEQYF
TRBJ1-5 NA TRBV27 few TGTGCCAGCAGTTTGACACGGGCCGCCAGGAGCAATCAGCCCCAGCATTTT CASSLTRAARSNQPQHF
TRBJ1-1 NA TRBV4-1 NA TGCGCCAGCAGCCAAGATCCCATGGGGGTATCGTACACTGAAGCTTTCTTT CASSQDPMGVSYTEAFF
TRBJ2-7 TRBD2 TRBV20-1 NA TGCAGTGCTAGAGACAGACTAGCGGGAGGGGTCCACTACGTGCAGTACTTC CSARDRLAGGVHYVQYF
TRBJ2-7 NA TRBV6-5 many TGTGCCAGCAGTTTACGGGGGACCTACGAGCAGTACTTC CASSLRGTYEQYF
TRBJ2-7 NA TRBV27 NA TGTGCCAGCAGTTTATCGGTACGGCTCTCCTACGAGCAGTACTTC CASSLSVRLSYEQYF
TRBJ1-2 NA TRBV5-4 NA TGTGCCAGCAGCTTGGACACGGGAACCTATGGCTACACCTTC CASSLDTGTYGYTF
TRBJ2-7 NA TRBV28 few TGTGCCAGCAGCGGCCGGAGTCCCGGGACACCAAATCGGGATTACGAGCAGTACTTC CASSGRSPGTPNRDYEQYF
TRBJ2-2 NA TRBV7-2 many TGTGCCAGCAGCACGACAGGGAACACCGGGGAGCTGTTTTTT CASSTTGNTGELFF
TRBJ1-3 NA TRBV7-9 once TGTGCCAGCAGCTTAGTGGGGTCAGATGGAAACACCATATATTTT CASSLVGSDGNTIYF
TRBJ1-1 NA TRBV6-5 NA TGTGCCAGCAGTCCAACAATGAACACTGAAGCTTTCTTT CASSPTMNTEAFF
TRBJ2-2 TRBD1 TRBV6-2/TRBV6-3 few TGTGCCAGCAGTTACGCGGGACAGGGAGGCACCGGGGAGCTGTTTTTT CASSYAGQGGTGELFF
TRBJ1-1 NA TRBV12-3/TRBV12-4 NA TGTGCCAGCAGTTTTGGGAGATTGGCGAGGACTGAAGCTTTCTTT CASSFGRLARTEAFF
TRBJ2-3 NA TRBV25-1 NA TGTGCCAGTGGCGGTAGGGGGTCAACAGATACGCAGTATTTT CASGGRGSTDTQYF
TRBJ1-5 NA TRBV6-5 NA TGTGCCAGCAGTTTCTTTCCGACGGGGGGTCAGCCCCAGCATTTT CASSFFPTGGQPQHF
TRBJ2-4 NA TRBV4-2 NA TGTGCCAGCAGCCAAGATGGGCTAGCCAAAAACATTCAGTACTTC CASSQDGLAKNIQYF
TRBJ1-1 NA TRBV7-2 many TGTGCCAGCACCCTTCGGGTGGGAGAAGCTTTCTTT CASTLRVGEAFF
TRBJ1-3 NA TRBV12-3/TRBV12-4 few TGTGCCAGCAGTTTAAGGGGAGGAAACACCATATATTTT CASSLRGGNTIYF
TRBJ2-7 TRBD1 TRBV4-1 many TGCGCCAGCAGCCAAGTGCCAGGGACAGACGAGCAGTACTTC CASSQVPGTDEQYF
TRBJ2-1 TRBD2 TRBV24-1 once TGTGCCACCAGTGATTTTGCTAGCGGGAGATCCTACAATGAGCAGTTCTTC CATSDFASGRSYNEQFF
TRBJ2-5 TRBD2 TRBV15 NA TGTGCCACCAGCCCACTAGCGGGGGTGGAGGAGACCCAGTACTTC CATSPLAGVEETQYF
TRBJ1-3 NA TRBV10-3 NA TGTGCCATCAGTCTGCAGGGGCTCTCTGGAAACACCATATATTTT CAISLQGLSGNTIYF
TRBJ1-1 NA TRBV3-1 NA TGTGCCAGCAGCCAAGAAGCGACAATGCCATGGGGGTACCCTAAGAACACTGAAGCTTTCTTT CASSQEATMPWGYPKNTEAFF
TRBJ1-1 NA TRBV5-1 few TGCGCCAGCAGCTCTCATGATGAAGCTTTCTTT CASSSHDEAFF
TRBJ1-1 TRBD1 TRBV19 few TGTGCCAGTAGTATGGGACAGGGTGAGGGCACTGAAGCTTTCTTT CASSMGQGEGTEAFF
TRBJ1-2 TRBD1 TRBV5-6 NA TGTGCCAGCAGCTTGGTGGCAGGGGGTTATGGCTACACCTTC CASSLVAGGYGYTF
TRBJ1-6 NA TRBV18 NA TGTGCCAGCTCATCGCGTTGGGAGGGAGGATATTCACCCCTCCACTTT CASSSRWEGGYSPLHF
TRBJ2-7 NA TRBV29-1 NA TGCAGCGTTGAAGTGATTGGGCTAGCAGCACCCGTCCAGTACTTC CSVEVIGLAAPVQYF
TRBJ2-7 NA TRBV20-1 NA TGCAGTGCTAGAGAGGGGACCTCCAGGAACGAGCAGTACTTC CSAREGTSRNEQYF
TRBJ2-2 NA TRBV10-2 NA TGCGCCAGCAGGGGGTGGGGAGATGACACCGGGGAGCTGTTTTTT CASRGWGDDTGELFF
TRBJ1-2 NA TRBV12-3/TRBV12-4 NA TGTGCCAGCAGTTCCCCCCCAGGGGCGGAATGCTACACCTTC CASSSPPGAECYTF
TRBJ1-3 NA TRBV28 NA TGTGCCAGCAGTTTGGCGGGACACGGAAACACCATATATTTT CASSLAGHGNTIYF
TRBJ2-7 TRBD1 TRBV15 NA TGTGCCACCAGCGAGGGACAGGGTTACGAGCAGTACTTC CATSEGQGYEQYF
TRBJ2-1 NA TRBV7-3 few TGTGCCAGCAGCCGGATGGCGTCGGTGGGGGGTGAGCAGTTCTTC CASSRMASVGGEQFF
TRBJ1-5 NA TRBV19 NA TGTGCCAGTAGTCCCTTGGACGGTCAGCCCCAGCATTTT CASSPLDGQPQHF
TRBJ2-2 TRBD2 TRBV7-9 NA TGTGCCAGCAGCCACCCCAGGGGAAGCGGGAGGACCACCGGGGAGCTGTTTTTT CASSHPRGSGRTTGELFF
TRBJ1-1 NA TRBV6-6 NA TGTGCCAGCATTAGCCGGGGGACCACTGAAGCTTTCTTT CASISRGTTEAFF
TRBJ2-5 TRBD1 TRBV11-1 few TGTGCCAGCAGCTCCACAGGGGGCGCGAAGACCCAGTACTTC CASSSTGGAKTQYF
TRBJ2-5 NA TRBV7-3 few TGTGCCAGCAGCCGTCGGGTGGGAGGAAGAGAGACCCAGTACTTC CASSRRVGGRETQYF
TRBJ2-1 TRBD2 TRBV20-1 once TGCAGTGCCGCGACTAGCGGGAGGCTCCCCTACAATGAGCAGTTCTTC CSAATSGRLPYNEQFF
TRBJ2-7 NA TRBV9 NA TGTGCCAGCAGCGTAAGTGGGGGGCCTTTTGACGACCAGTACTTC CASSVSGGPFDDQYF
TRBJ2-7 NA TRBV7-2 few TGTGCCAGCAGCTCTTTACACTCCTACGAGCAGTACTTC CASSSLHSYEQYF
TRBJ2-3 TRBD2 TRBV7-2 many TGTGCCAGCAGACTAGCGGGAGGTTCAGATACGCAGTATTTT CASRLAGGSDTQYF
TRBJ2-3 TRBD2 TRBV7-8 NA TGTGCCAGCAGCCGCCGGACTAGCGGGGGTAGCACAGATACGCAGTATTTT CASSRRTSGGSTDTQYF
TRBJ1-1 TRBD1 TRBV27 NA TGTGCCAGCAGTTTAGGGGGACAGTATCGCACTGAAGCTTTCTTT CASSLGGQYRTEAFF
TRBJ2-1 TRBD1 TRBV7-8 NA TGTGCCAGCAGCTTACAGGGGGCAAGCTCCTACAATGAGCAGTTCTTC CASSLQGASSYNEQFF
TRBJ2-1 NA TRBV29-1 NA TGCAGCCCCGTAAGCGCCAAGAGCTCCTACAATGAGCAGTTCTTC CSPVSAKSSYNEQFF